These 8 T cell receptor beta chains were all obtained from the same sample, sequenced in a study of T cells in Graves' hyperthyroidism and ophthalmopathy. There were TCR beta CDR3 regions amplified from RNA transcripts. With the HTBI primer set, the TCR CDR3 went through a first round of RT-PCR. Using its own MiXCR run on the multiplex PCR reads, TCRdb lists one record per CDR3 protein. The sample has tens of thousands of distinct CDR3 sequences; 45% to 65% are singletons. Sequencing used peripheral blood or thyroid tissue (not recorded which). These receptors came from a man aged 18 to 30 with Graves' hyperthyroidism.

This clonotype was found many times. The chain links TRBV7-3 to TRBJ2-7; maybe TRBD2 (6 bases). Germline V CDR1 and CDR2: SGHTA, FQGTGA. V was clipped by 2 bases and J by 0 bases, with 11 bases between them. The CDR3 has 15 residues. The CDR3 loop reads CASSLDGGASYEQYF. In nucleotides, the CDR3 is TGTGCCAGCAGCTTAGATGGCGGGGCCTCCTACGAGCAGTACTTC.

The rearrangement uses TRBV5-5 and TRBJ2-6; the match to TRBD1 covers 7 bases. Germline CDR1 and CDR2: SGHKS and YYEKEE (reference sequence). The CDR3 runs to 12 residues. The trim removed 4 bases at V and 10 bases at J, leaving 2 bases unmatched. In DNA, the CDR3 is TGTGCCAGCAGCCAGGGGGATAACGTCCTGACTTTC. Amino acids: CASSQGDNVLTF.

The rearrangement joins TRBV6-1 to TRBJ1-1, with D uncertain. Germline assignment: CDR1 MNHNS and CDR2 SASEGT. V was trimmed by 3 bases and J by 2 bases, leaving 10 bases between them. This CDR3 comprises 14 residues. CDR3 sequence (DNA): TGTGCCAGCAGTGACCCCGGACTCAACACTGAAGCTTTCTTT. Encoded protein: CASSDPGLNTEAFF.

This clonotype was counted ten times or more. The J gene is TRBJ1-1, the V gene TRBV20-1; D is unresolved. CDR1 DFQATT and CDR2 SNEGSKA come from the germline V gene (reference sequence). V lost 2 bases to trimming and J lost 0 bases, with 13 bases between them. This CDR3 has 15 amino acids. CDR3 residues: CSARRRTRMNTEAFF. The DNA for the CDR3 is TGCAGTGCTAGAAGGAGAACAAGGATGAACACTGAAGCTTTCTTT.

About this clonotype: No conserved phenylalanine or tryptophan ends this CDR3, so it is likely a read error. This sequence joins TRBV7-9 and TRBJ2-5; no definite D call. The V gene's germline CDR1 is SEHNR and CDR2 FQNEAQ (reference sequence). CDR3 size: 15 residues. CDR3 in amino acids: CVSSLAGPAGETQYL. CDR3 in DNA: TGTGTCAGCAGCTTAGCCGGCCCGGCAGGAGAGACCCAGTACCTC.

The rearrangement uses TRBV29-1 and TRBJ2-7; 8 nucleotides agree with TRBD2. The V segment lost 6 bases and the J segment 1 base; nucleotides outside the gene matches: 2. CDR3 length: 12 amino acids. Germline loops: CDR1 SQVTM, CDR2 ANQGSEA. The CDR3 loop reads CSVASGSYEQYF. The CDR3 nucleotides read TGCAGCGTCGCTAGCGGGTCCTACGAGCAGTACTTC.

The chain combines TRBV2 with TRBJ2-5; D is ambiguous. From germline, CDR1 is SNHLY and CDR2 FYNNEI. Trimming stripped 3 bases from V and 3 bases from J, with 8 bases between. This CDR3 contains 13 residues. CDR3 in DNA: TGTGCCAGCAGTGATGGATCTAAAGAGACCCAGTACTTC. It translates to CASSDGSKETQYF.

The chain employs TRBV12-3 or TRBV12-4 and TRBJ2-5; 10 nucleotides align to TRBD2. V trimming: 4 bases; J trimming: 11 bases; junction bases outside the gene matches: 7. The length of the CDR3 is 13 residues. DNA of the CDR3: TGTGCCAGCAGTTCTAGCGGGAGTAGTGAGCAGTACTTC. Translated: CASSSSGSSEQYF.